This T cell receptor beta chain appears in the sequencing data of a study of blood T cells in healthy people across ages. Broader study findings: Researchers judged that diversity estimates from one million T cells fell short of true values.

This clonotype was counted between two and nine times. Its antigen is unidentified. Between the trimmed V and J ends, which lost 5 bases and 1 base, there was a span of 17 bases. This CDR3 region has 15 residues. Germline CDR1 reads SQVTM; CDR2 reads ANQGSEA. With a J-beta primer mix and a sample-barcoded 5' primer, a second PCR ran about 7 to 12 cycles. Every individual sample yielded 2.5 million or more paired-end reads (each containing CDR3). Each CDR3 protein is one row after TCRdb ran MiXCR on the 5' RACE reads. The profile covers some 1.6 million distinct CDR3 sequences, with around 35% appearing a single time and approximately 10% taken by the ten largest. At least 7 million PBMCs were isolated per sample.

The source material was blood. The TCR sequence derives from a woman in her 30s in good health. V and J are TRBV29-1 and TRBJ1-1, with D tentatively TRBD1 (6 bases). The CDR3 region is CSVLHDRWENTEAFF. The CDR3 nucleotides read TGCAGCGTTCTCCATGACAGGTGGGAGAACACTGAAGCTTTCTTT.